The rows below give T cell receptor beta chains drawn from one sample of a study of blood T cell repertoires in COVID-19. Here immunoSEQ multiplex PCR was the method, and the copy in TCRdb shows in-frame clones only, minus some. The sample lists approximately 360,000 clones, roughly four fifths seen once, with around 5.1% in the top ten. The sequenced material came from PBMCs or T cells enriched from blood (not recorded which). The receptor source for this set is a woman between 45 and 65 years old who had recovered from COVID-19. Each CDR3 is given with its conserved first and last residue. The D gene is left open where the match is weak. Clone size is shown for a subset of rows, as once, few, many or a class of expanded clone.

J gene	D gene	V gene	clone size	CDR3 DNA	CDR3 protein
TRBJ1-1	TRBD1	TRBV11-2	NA	TGTGCCAGCAGCTTAGTCGTTTCGTTGGACAGGGCCACTGAAGCTTTCTTT	CASSLVVSLDRATEAFF
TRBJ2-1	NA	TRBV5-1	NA	TGCGCCAGCAGCTTGGGCGGTAAGTCCTACAATGAGCAGTTCTTC	CASSLGGKSYNEQFF
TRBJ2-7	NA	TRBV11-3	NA	TGTGCCAGCAGCTTAGACCCAGGTTTAAGCTCCTACGAGCAGTACTTC	CASSLDPGLSSYEQYF
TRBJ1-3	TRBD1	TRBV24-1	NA	TGTGCCACCAGTGATTTGACAGGACAGGCGAGCTCTGGAAACACCATATATTTT	CATSDLTGQASSGNTIYF
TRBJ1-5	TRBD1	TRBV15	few	TGTGCCACCAGCAGAGACACTCCCGGGACAGATAATAGCAATCAGCCCCAGCATTTT	CATSRDTPGTDNSNQPQHF
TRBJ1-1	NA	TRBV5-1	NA	TGCGCCAGCAGCTTGGGGGGCCCTGAAGCTTTCTTT	CASSLGGPEAFF
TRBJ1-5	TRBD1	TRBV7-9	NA	TGTGCCAGCAGCTTAGTTGGGACAGGCAATCAGCCCCAGCATTTT	CASSLVGTGNQPQHF
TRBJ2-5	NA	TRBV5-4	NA	TGTGCCAGCAGCCCCCTGGTGGGAGACCCCGAGGAGACCCAGTACTTC	CASSPLVGDPEETQYF
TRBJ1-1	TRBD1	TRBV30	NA	TGTGCCTGGAGTGTAGGACAGGGCGGCACTGAAGCTTTCTTT	CAWSVGQGGTEAFF
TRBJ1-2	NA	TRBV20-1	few	TGCAGTGCTTGGGCTAATGCGGGCTACACCTTC	CSAWANAGYTF
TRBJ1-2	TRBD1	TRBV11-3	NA	TGTGCCAGCAGCGGCCAATTAGGGGCAGGGGGCGGCTACACCTTC	CASSGQLGAGGGYTF
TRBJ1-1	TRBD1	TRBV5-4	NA	TGTGCCAGCAGCCCTCTACAGGGGATGAACACTGAAGCTTTCTTT	CASSPLQGMNTEAFF
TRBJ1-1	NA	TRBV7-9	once	TGTGCCAGCAGTAAAAACACTGAAGCTTTCTTT	CASSKNTEAFF
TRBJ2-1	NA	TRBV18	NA	TGTGCCAGCTCACCCCTCGCTAGCTTCGGCAATGAGCAGTTCTTC	CASSPLASFGNEQFF
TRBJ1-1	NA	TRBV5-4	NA	TGTGCCAGCAGCTTGGCGTCTGTTCCGAACACTGAAGCTTTCTTT	CASSLASVPNTEAFF
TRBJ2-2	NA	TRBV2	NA	TGTGCCAGCAGTGATACGGCGGGCGGGGAGCTGTTTTTT	CASSDTAGGELFF
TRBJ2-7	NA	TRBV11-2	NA	TGTGCCAGCAGCTTAGATCTGGTAGCAGCGCAGTACTTC	CASSLDLVAAQYF
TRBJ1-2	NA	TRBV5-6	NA	TGTGCCAGCAGACTTGAGGTGTTGGGTGGCTACACCTTC	CASRLEVLGGYTF
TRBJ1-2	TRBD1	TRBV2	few	TGTGCCAGCAGTGACGGGACAGGGATACGCGGCTACACCTTC	CASSDGTGIRGYTF
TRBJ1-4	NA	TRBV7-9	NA	TGTGCCAGCAGCTTCCGGGGGGGTGAAAAACTGTTTTTT	CASSFRGGEKLFF
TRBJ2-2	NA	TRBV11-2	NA	TGTGCCAGCTCCCGACTAGGGGACACCGGGGAGCTGTTTTTT	CASSRLGDTGELFF
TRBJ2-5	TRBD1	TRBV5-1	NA	TGCGCCAGCAGCAAAGGGACAGCCAACCAAGAGACCCAGTACTTC	CASSKGTANQETQYF
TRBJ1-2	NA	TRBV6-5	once	TGTGCCAGCAGTCTCGGCGGCTCCATAAGTGGCTACACCTTC	CASSLGGSISGYTF
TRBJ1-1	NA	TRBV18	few	TGTGCCAGCTCACCCGTACCTATGGACACCCGGGGGACTGAAGCTTTCTTT	CASSPVPMDTRGTEAFF
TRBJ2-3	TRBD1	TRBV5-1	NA	TGCGCCAGCAGCTTGGGGCAGGGGGCACCGAGCACAGATACGCAGTATTTT	CASSLGQGAPSTDTQYF
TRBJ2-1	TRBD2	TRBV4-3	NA	TGCGCCAGCAGCCCCAGAGTGACTAGCGGGGGGACGTCTGCCTACAATGAGCAGTTCTTC	CASSPRVTSGGTSAYNEQFF
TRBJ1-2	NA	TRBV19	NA	TGTGCCAGTAGTCTCCAGGGCCGCTATGGCTACACCTTC	CASSLQGRYGYTF
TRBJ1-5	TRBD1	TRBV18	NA	TGTGCCAGCTCACCTGAGGCAGGGGGCTCTCAGCCCCAGCATTTT	CASSPEAGGSQPQHF
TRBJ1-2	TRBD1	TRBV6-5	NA	TGTGCCAGCAGTTACTCCCCCGGGACAGGGGTCTATGGCTACACCTTC	CASSYSPGTGVYGYTF
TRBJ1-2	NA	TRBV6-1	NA	TGTGCCAGCAGTGAAGGGGGAGGTGGCTACACCTTC	CASSEGGGGYTF
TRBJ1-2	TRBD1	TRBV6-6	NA	TGTGCCAGCAGTTACTCGAAGGGACAGGGATCCGGCTACACCTTC	CASSYSKGQGSGYTF
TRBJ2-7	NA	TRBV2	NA	TGTGCCAGCAGATACCGACAGGCCCTTACCTACGAGCAGTACTTC	CASRYRQALTYEQYF
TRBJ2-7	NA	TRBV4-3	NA	TGCGCCAGCAGCCAAGATAACGGGGTGGGAGGAATTTCCTACGAGCAGTACTTC	CASSQDNGVGGISYEQYF
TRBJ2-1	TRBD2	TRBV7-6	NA	TGTGCCAGCAGCTTAAATAGCGGGAAGTTGAATGAGCAGTTCTTC	CASSLNSGKLNEQFF
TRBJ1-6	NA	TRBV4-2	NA	TGTGCCAGCAGCCCCGGGACTAGCTGGTCACCCCTCCACTTT	CASSPGTSWSPLHF
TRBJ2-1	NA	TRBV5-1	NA	TGCGCCAGCAGCTTGGGTGTCTTGGAGAATGAGCAGTTCTTC	CASSLGVLENEQFF
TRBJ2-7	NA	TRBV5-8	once	TGTGCCAGCAGCTTGGGGAGTGTGTACTTC	CASSLGSVYF
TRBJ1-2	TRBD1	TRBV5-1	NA	TGCGCCAGCAGCTTGGGAGGCGGACAGGGGGAAGGCTACACCTTC	CASSLGGGQGEGYTF
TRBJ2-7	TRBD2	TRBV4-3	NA	TGCGCCAGCAGCCAAGCCGTCCCCGGGACTAGCGGGAGCTACGAGCAGTACTTC	CASSQAVPGTSGSYEQYF
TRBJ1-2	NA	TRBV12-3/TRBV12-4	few	TGTGCCAGCAGTTTTATAGGGGACTATGGCTACACCTTC	CASSFIGDYGYTF